The present T cell receptor beta chain was sequenced within a study of cytomegalovirus exposure and HLA in healthy donors. General observations from the study: Being productive about 87% or about 30% of the time was typical of most TCR beta V segments in an earlier analysis.

PCR employed 60 Vbeta and 13 Jbeta primers. Sequencing was performed with immunoSEQ multiplex PCR; in TCRdb, only in-frame clones are kept and a portion is missing. The sample includes 200,000 to 250,000 clones, approximately 84% of them seen just once. CDR3 length equals 14 residues. Germline assignment: CDR1 MNHEY and CDR2 SMNVEV (reference sequence). V lost 4 bases, J lost 6 bases, and 6 bases stayed unmatched. Comments on this clone: The antigen is not known.

The source of this sequence is a woman between 35 and 50 years old in good health and CMV-seronegative. Sequencing used PBMCs. The chain employs TRBV27 and TRBJ2-1; 7 positions agree with TRBD1. CDR3 loop: CASSSDRVVNEQFF. The CDR3 region has the DNA TGTGCCAGCAGTTCCGACAGGGTGGTCAATGAGCAGTTCTTC.